A selection of T cell receptor beta chains follows, all from one sample in a study of human thymus T cells. Only in-frame clones appear in the TCRdb table, and some are missing; sequencing was by immunoSEQ multiplex PCR. The sample has about 120,000 clones, around 96% seen once. The sample comprised thymus tissue. The receptors were gathered from a boy under two years old with a congenital heart defect but otherwise immunologically healthy. Each CDR3 is given with its conserved first and last residue. The D gene is left open where the match is weak. Rows may omit the clone size; those that give it use once, few, many or a size class.

D gene,clone size,J gene,V gene,CDR3 protein,CDR3 DNA
.,.,TRBJ2-5,TRBV12-5,CASGLVPGASQETQYF,TGTGCTAGTGGTTTGGTACCGGGGGCCTCCCAAGAGACCCAGTACTTC
.,.,TRBJ2-7,TRBV11-2,CASSLRQVYEQYF,TGTGCCAGCAGCTTAAGACAGGTCTACGAGCAGTACTTC
TRBD1,.,TRBJ2-4,TRBV5-4,CASTPGTGKLAKNIQYF,TGTGCCAGCACCCCAGGGACAGGAAAACTAGCCAAAAACATTCAGTACTTC
.,once,TRBJ1-6,TRBV28,CASSLGRLGNSPLHF,TGTGCCAGCAGTTTAGGTCGTCTTGGGAATTCACCCCTCCACTTT
.,.,TRBJ2-3,TRBV12-5,CASGLGPGSSSLTDTQYF,TGTGCTAGTGGTTTGGGACCAGGTAGCTCCTCACTCACAGATACGCAGTATTTT
.,.,TRBJ2-5,TRBV11-3,CASSLVPSQETQYF,TGTGCCAGCAGCTTAGTGCCCTCTCAAGAGACCCAGTACTTC
TRBD2,.,TRBJ2-7,TRBV7-2,CASSLVAGSSYEQYF,TGTGCCAGCAGCTTAGTAGCGGGGAGCTCCTACGAGCAGTACTTC
.,.,TRBJ1-1,TRBV27,CASSWGRANTEAFF,TGTGCCAGCAGTTGGGGCAGGGCGAACACTGAAGCTTTCTTT
.,.,TRBJ1-2,TRBV10-3,CAISPNFGGRYTF,TGTGCCATCAGTCCCAACTTCGGGGGTCGGTACACCTTC
TRBD1,.,TRBJ1-6,TRBV7-8,CASSLARGQGLSPLHF,TGTGCCAGCAGCTTAGCCCGAGGACAGGGCCTTTCACCCCTCCACTTT
.,.,TRBJ1-1,TRBV28,CASSFGQGRFTNTEAFF,TGTGCCAGCAGTTTTGGGCAGGGGAGGTTTACTAACACTGAAGCTTTCTTT
.,once,TRBJ2-3,TRBV15,CATAGTAKDTQYF,TGTGCCACCGCGGGGACAGCGAAAGATACGCAGTATTTT
.,.,TRBJ2-7,TRBV6-1,CASREGTAYEQYF,TGTGCCAGCAGGGAGGGGACGGCCTACGAGCAGTACTTC
.,.,TRBJ1-1,TRBV27,CASRGGSRTNTEAFF,TGTGCCAGCAGGGGAGGGTCACGGACGAACACTGAAGCTTTCTTT
TRBD1,.,TRBJ1-2,TRBV6-5,CASRPDRENYGYTF,TGTGCCAGCAGGCCGGACAGGGAGAACTATGGCTACACCTTC
.,.,TRBJ2-7,TRBV5-1,CASSGQPPPYEQYF,TGCGCCAGCAGCGGCCAACCCCCACCCTACGAGCAGTACTTC
.,.,TRBJ2-2,TRBV14,CASSQERLADTGELFF,TGTGCCAGCAGCCAAGAGAGACTCGCCGACACCGGGGAGCTGTTTTTT
.,.,TRBJ1-4,TRBV27,CASSFIPATNEKLFF,TGTGCCAGCAGTTTTATACCTGCAACTAATGAAAAACTGTTTTTT
TRBD1,.,TRBJ1-1,TRBV14,CASSQDRQGGKNTEAFF,TGTGCCAGCAGCCAAGATCGGCAGGGGGGAAAGAACACTGAAGCTTTCTTT
.,.,TRBJ2-5,TRBV2,CASSDWAGSEETQYF,TGTGCCAGCAGTGATTGGGCCGGTAGCGAAGAGACCCAGTACTTC
TRBD1,.,TRBJ2-7,TRBV10-3,CAISRQGLSYEQYF,TGTGCCATCAGCCGACAGGGCCTCTCCTACGAGCAGTACTTC
.,.,TRBJ2-7,TRBV14,CASSLGLGEYYEQYF,TGTGCCAGCAGCTTGGGCCTCGGGGAATACTACGAGCAGTACTTC
TRBD1,.,TRBJ2-7,TRBV11-2,CASSQRRRYRGYYEQYF,TGTGCCAGCAGCCAAAGGAGACGGTACAGGGGTTACTACGAGCAGTACTTC
.,.,TRBJ2-7,TRBV11-2,CASSLDPYSYEQYF,TGTGCCAGCAGCTTAGATCCGTATTCCTACGAGCAGTACTTC